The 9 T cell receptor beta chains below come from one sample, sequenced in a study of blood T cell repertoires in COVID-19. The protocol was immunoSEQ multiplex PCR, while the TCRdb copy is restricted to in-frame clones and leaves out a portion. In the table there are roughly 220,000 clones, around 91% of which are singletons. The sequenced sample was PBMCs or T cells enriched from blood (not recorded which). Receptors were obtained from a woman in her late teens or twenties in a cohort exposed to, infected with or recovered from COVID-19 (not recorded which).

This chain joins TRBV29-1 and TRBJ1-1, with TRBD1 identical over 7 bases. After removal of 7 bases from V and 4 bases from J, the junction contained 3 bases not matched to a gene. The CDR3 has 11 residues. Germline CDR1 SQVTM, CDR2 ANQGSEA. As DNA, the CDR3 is TGCAGCGCAAACAGGGGCACTGAAGCTTTCTTT. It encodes CSANRGTEAFF. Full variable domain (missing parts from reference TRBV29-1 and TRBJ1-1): SAVISQKPSRDICQRGTSLTIQCQVDSQVTMMFWYRQQPGQSLTLIATANQGSEATYESGFVIDKFPISRPNLTFSTLTVSNMSPEDSSIYLCSANRGTEAFFGQGTRLTVV.

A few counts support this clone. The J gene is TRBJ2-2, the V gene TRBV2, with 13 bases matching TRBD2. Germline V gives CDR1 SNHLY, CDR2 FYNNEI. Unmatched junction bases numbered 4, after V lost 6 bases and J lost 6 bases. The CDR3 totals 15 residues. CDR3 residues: CASSPTSGRAGELFF. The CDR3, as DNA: TGTGCCAGCAGCCCTACTAGCGGGAGGGCCGGGGAGCTGTTTTTT.

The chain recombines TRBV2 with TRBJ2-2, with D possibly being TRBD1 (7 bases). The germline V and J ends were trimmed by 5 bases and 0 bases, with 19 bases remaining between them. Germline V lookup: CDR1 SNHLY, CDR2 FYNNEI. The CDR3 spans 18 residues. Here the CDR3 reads CASSSPPGGRSNTGELFF. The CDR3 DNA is TGTGCCAGCAGTTCACCCCCAGGGGGGAGATCGAACACCGGGGAGCTGTTTTTT.

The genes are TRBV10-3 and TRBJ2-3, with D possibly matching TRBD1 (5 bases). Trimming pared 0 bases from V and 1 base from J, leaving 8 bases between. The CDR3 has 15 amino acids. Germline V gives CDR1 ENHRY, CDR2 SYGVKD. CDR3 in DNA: TGTGCCATCAGTGAGTCGGGCAGGGGCACAGATACGCAGTATTTT. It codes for CAISESGRGTDTQYF.

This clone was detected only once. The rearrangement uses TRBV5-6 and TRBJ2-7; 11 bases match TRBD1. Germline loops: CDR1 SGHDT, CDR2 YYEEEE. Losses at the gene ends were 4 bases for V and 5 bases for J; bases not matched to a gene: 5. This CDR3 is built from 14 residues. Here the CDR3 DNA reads TGTGCCAGCAGCGACGGACAGGGGGCCGACGAGCAGTACTTC. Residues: CASSDGQGADEQYF.

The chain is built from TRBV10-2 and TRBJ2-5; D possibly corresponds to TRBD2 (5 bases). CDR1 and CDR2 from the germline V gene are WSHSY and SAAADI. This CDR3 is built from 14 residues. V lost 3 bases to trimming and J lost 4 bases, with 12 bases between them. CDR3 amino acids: CASSDTLARETQYF. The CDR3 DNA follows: TGCGCCAGCAGTGACACGCTAGCACGAGAGACCCAGTACTTC.

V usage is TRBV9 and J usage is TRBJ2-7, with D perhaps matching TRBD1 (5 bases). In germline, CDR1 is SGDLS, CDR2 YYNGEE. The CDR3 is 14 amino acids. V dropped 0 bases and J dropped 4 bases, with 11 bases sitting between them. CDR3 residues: CASSVEGAPYEQYF. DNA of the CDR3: TGTGCCAGCAGCGTAGAAGGGGCGCCTTACGAGCAGTACTTC.

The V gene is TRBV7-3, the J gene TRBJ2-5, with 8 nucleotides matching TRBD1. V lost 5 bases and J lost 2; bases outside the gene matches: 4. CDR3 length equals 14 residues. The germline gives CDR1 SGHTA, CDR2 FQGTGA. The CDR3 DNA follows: TGTGCCAGCAGCAGCACAGGGGGGCAAGAGACCCAGTACTTC. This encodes CASSSTGGQETQYF.

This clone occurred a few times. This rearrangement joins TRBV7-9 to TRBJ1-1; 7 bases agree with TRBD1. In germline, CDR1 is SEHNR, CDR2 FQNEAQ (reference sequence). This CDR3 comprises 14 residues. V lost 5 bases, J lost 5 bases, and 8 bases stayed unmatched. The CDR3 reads CASSEQGIGTEAFF. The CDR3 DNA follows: TGTGCCAGCAGCGAACAGGGGATTGGGACTGAAGCTTTCTTT.